This is a list of T cell receptor beta chains from one sample in a study of early T cells in non-severe SARS-CoV-2 infection. TCRdb processed the 5' RACE reads anew with MiXCR; each CDR3 protein has one entry. The sample includes fewer than 60,000 distinct CDR3 sequences, 11% of them seen just once. The sequenced sample consisted of whole blood. These receptors were obtained from an adult who was a healthcare worker with PCR-confirmed SARS-CoV-2 infection or an uninfected control (not recorded which). The CDR3 runs from the conserved cysteine through the conserved F or W. The D gene is left open where the match is weak. The listing skips clone size in some rows; elsewhere it reads once, few, many or a size class.

>TRBJ1-1|NA|TRBV28|NA
CASTRGRDGEAFF
TGTGCCAGCACCCGAGGCAGGGATGGGGAGGCTTTCTTT
>TRBJ2-1|many|TRBV3-1|NA
CASSPGTSLDNEQFF
TGTGCCAGCAGCCCCGGGACGTCCCTCGACAATGAGCAGTTCTTC
>TRBJ2-7|few|TRBV12-3/TRBV12-4|TRBD1
CASSLITGGVRNEQYF
TGTGCCAGCAGTTTAATTACAGGGGGCGTCCGGAACGAGCAGTACTTC
>TRBJ1-1|few|TRBV18|NA
CASSPRTEGTEAFF
TGTGCCAGCTCACCGAGAACAGAAGGCACTGAAGCTTTCTTT
>TRBJ2-3|many|TRBV18|NA
CASSRDIPDTQYF
TGTGCCAGCTCGCGGGACATCCCAGATACGCAGTATTTT
>TRBJ2-5|few|TRBV2|TRBD1
CASRAGGKTQYF
TGTGCCAGCAGGGCAGGGGGCAAGACCCAGTACTTC
>TRBJ1-1|NA|TRBV29-1|NA
CSVVRRTLNTEAFF
TGCAGCGTTGTAAGAAGGACCCTGAACACTGAAGCTTTCTTT
>TRBJ2-5|few|TRBV7-8|TRBD1
CASSWPGTGQETQYF
TGTGCCAGCAGCTGGCCGGGGACAGGGCAAGAGACCCAGTACTTC
>TRBJ2-1|many|TRBV6-6|TRBD1
CASSYSFSGQGNNEQFF
TGTGCCAGCAGTTACTCGTTTTCTGGACAGGGGAACAATGAGCAGTTCTTC
>TRBJ2-1|many|TRBV29-1|NA
CSVDHSSYNEQFF
TGCAGCGTTGATCACTCCTCCTACAATGAGCAGTTCTTC
>TRBJ2-2|few|TRBV7-2|NA
CASSLGRGVANTGELFF
TGTGCCAGCAGCTTAGGGCGGGGCGTCGCGAACACCGGGGAGCTGTTTTTT
>TRBJ2-6|few|TRBV12-3/TRBV12-4|NA
CASSFQLTGANVLTF
TGTGCCAGCAGTTTCCAGCTAACTGGGGCCAACGTCCTGACTTTC